This TCR beta chain came from a study of graft-versus-host responses after intestinal transplantation. Study at large: Those transplanted obtained multivisceral, liver-intestinal, or isolated intestinal grafts. Tacrolimus plus steroids were given to all recipients for about 3 years, preceded by anti-thymocyte globulin induction. Whole-study results and caveats: Allografts of one patient group, those with graft-donor T cell macrochimerism, had high graft-versus-host to host-versus-graft clonal ratios.

As to this clone: Its antigen is as yet unknown.

The ends were cut back, 0 bases at V and 1 base at J, with 11 bases in the middle. Germline assignment: CDR1 SGDLS and CDR2 YYNGEE. This CDR3 is built from 16 residues. TCRdb keeps only in-frame clones here, not all; method: immunoSEQ multiplex PCR. The sample lists 85,000 to 100,000 clones, roughly 90% seen once, with 0.17% in the top ten. This sequence was found in a human donor who received an intestinal transplant. The input for sequencing was unstimulated CD4+ T cells sorted from spleen or lymph node cells, taken before intestinal transplant. The chain combines TRBV9 with TRBJ2-1; D may be TRBD1 (5 bases). CDR3: CASSVEGVTSYNEQFF. CDR3 in DNA: TGTGCCAGCAGCGTAGAAGGGGTAACGTCCTACAATGAGCAGTTCTTC.